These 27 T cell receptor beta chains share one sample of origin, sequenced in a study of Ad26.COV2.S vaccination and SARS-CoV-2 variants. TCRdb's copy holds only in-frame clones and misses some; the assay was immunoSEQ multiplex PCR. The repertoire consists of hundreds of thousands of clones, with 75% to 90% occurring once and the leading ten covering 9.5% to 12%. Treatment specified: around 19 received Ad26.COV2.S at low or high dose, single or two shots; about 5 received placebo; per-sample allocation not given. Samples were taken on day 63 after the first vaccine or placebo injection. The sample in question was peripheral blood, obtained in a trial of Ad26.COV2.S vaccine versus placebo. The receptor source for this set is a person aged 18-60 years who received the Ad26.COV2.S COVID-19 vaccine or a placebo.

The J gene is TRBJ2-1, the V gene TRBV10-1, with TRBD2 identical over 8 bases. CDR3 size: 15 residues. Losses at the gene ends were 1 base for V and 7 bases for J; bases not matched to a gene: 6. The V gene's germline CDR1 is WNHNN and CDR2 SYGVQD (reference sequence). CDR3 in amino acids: CASSELAGGLNEQFF. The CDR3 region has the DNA TGCGCCAGCAGTGAGTTGGCGGGGGGTCTGAATGAGCAGTTCTTC.

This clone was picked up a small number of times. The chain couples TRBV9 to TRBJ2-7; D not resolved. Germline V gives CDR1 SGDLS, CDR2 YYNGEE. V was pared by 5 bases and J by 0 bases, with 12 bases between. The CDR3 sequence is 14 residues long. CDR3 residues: CASSGRGNSYEQYF. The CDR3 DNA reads TGTGCCAGCAGTGGCAGAGGTAACTCCTACGAGCAGTACTTC. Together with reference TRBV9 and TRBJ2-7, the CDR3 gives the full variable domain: DSGVTQTPKHLITATGQRVTLRCSPRSGDLSVYWYQQSLDQGLQFLIQYYNGEERAKGNILERFSAQQFPDLHSELNLSSLELGDSALYFCASSGRGNSYEQYFGPGTRLTVT.

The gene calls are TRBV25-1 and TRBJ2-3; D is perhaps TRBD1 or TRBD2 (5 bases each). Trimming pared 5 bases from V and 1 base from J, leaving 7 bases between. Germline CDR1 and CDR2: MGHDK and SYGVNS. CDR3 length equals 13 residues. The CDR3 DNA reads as TGTGCCAGCAGTCTGGGGGGCACAGATACGCAGTATTTT. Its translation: CASSLGGTDTQYF.

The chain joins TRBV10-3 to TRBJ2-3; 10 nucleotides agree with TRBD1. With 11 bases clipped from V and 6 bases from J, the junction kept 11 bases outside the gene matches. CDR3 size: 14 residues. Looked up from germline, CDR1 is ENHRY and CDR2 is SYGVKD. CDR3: CAVSGRDRGDTQYF. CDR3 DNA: TGTGCCGTATCAGGGAGGGACAGGGGTGATACGCAGTATTTT.

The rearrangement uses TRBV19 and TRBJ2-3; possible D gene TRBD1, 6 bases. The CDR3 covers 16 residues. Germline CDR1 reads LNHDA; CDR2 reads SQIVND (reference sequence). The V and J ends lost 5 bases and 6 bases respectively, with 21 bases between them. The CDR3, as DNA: TGTGCCAGTAGTCCCTCCTCAGACAGGATTGGGGATACGCAGTATTTT. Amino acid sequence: CASSPSSDRIGDTQYF.

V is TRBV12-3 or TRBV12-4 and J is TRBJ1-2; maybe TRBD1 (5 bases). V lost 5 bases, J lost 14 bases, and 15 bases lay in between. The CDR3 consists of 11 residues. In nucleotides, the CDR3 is TGTGCCAGCAGTCCCGGGACGGCCAAGACCTTC. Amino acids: CASSPGTAKTF.

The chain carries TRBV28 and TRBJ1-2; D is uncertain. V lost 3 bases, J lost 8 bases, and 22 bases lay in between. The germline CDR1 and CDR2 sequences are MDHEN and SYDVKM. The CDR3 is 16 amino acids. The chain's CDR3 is CASSLHATNPYRGYTF. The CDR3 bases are TGTGCCAGCAGTTTGCACGCGACCAACCCATATCGGGGCTACACCTTC.

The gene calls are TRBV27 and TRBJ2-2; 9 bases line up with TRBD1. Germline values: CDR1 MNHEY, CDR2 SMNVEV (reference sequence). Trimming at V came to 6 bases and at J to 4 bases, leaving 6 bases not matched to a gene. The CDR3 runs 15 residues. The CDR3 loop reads CASSPQGAGTGELFF. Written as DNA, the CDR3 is TGTGCCAGCAGCCCACAGGGGGCAGGCACCGGGGAGCTGTTTTTT.

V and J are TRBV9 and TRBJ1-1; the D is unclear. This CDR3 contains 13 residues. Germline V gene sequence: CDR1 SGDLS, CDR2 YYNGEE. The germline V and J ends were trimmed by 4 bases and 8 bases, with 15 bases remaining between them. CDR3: CASSPEGKREAFF. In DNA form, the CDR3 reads TGTGCCAGCAGCCCTGAAGGGAAAAGGGAAGCTTTCTTT.

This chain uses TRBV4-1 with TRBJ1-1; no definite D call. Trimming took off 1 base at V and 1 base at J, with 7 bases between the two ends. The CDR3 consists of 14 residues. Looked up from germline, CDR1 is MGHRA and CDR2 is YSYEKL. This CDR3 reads CASSQGTENTEAFF. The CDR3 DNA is TGCGCCAGCAGCCAAGGGACGGAGAACACTGAAGCTTTCTTT.

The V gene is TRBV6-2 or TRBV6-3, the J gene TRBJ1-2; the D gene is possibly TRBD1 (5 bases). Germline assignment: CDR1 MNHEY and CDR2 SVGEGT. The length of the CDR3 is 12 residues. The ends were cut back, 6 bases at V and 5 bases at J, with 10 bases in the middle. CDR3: CASSQTGYGYTF. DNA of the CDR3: TGTGCCAGCAGCCAAACAGGTTATGGCTACACCTTC.

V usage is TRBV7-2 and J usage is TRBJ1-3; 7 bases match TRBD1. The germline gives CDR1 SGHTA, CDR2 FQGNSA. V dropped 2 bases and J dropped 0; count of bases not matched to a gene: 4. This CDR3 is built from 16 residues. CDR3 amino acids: CASSLKRDSSGNTIYF. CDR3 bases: TGTGCCAGCAGCTTAAAACGGGACAGCTCTGGAAACACCATATATTTT.

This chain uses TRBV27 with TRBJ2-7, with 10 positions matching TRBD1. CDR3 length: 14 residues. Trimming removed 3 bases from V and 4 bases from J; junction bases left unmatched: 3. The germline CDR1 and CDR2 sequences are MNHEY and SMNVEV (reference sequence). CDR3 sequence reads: CASSFSDRGYEQYF. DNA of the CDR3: TGTGCCAGCAGTTTCTCGGACAGGGGGTACGAGCAGTACTTC.

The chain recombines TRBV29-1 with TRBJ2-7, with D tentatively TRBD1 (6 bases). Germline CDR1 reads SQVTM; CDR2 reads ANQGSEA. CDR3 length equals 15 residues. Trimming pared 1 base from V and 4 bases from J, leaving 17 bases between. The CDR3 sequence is CSVEGFRDTVYEQYF. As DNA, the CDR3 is TGCAGCGTTGAAGGATTCCGGGACACCGTATACGAGCAGTACTTC.

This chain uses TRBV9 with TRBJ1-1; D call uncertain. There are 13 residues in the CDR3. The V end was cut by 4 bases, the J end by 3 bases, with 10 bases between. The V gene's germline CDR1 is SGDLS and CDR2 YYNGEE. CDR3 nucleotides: TGTGCCAGCAGCTTAAGCTTGGACACTGAAGCTTTCTTT. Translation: CASSLSLDTEAFF.

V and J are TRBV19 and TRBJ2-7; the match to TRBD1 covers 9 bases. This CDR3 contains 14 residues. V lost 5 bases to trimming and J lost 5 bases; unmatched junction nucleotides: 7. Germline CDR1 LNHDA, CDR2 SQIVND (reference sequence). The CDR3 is CASSPGTGKDEQYF. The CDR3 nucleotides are TGTGCCAGTAGTCCCGGGACAGGGAAGGACGAGCAGTACTTC. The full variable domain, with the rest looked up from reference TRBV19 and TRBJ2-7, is DGGITQSPKYLFRKEGQNVTLSCEQNLNHDAMYWYRQDPGQGLRLIYYSQIVNDFQKGDIAEGYSVSREKKESFPLTVTSAQKNPTAFYLCASSPGTGKDEQYFGPGTRLTVT.

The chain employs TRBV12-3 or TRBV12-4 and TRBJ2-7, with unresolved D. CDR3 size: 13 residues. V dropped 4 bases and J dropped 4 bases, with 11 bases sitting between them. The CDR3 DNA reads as TGTGCCAGCAGTTCGGACGGACCTTACGAGCAGTACTTC. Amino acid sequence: CASSSDGPYEQYF.

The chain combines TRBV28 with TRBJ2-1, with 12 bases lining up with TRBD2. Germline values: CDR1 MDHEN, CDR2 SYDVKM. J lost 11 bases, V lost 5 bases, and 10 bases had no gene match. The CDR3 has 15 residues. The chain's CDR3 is CASSPPLTSGSKQFF. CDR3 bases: TGTGCCAGCAGTCCTCCATTGACTAGCGGGAGTAAGCAGTTCTTC. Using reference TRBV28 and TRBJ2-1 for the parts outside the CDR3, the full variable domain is DVKVTQSSRYLVKRTGEKVFLECVQDMDHENMFWYRQDPGLGLRLIYFSYDVKMKEKGDIPEGYSVSREKKERFSLILESASTNQTSMYLCASSPPLTSGSKQFFGPGTRLTVL.

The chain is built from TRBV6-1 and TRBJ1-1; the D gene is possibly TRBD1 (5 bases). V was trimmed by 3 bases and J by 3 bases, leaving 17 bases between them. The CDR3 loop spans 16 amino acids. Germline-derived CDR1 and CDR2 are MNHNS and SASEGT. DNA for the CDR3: TGTGCCAGCAGTGACGAGGGGAGGGTAGGGTACACTGAAGCTTTCTTT. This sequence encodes CASSDEGRVGYTEAFF.

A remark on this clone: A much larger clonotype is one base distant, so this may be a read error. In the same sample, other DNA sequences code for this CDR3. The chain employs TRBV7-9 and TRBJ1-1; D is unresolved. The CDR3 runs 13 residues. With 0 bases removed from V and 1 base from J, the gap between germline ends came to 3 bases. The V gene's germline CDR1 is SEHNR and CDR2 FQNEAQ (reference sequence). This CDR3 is CASSLAGNTEAFF. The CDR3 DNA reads TGTGCCAGCAGCTTAGCAGGGAACACTGAAGCTTTCTTT.

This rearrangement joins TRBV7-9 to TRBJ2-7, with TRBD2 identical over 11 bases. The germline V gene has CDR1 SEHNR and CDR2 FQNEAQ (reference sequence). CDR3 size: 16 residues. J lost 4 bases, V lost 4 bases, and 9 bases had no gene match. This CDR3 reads CASSSSPGLAEYEQYF. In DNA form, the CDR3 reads TGTGCCAGCAGCTCTTCCCCGGGACTAGCGGAATACGAGCAGTACTTC.

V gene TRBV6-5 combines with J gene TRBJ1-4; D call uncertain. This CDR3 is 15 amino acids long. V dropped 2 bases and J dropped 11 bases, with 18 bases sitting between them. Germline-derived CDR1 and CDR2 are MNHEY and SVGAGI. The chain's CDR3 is CASSYAVPQPGKLFF. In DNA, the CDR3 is TGTGCCAGCAGTTACGCGGTGCCCCAACCGGGGAAACTGTTTTTT.

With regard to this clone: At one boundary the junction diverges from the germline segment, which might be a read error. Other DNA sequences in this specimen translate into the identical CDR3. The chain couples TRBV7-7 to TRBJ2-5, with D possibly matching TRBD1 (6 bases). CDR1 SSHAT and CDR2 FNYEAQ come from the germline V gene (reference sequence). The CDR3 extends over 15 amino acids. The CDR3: CASSLDTGRQETQYF. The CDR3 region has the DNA TGTGCTAGCAGCTTAGATACAGGGCGGCAAGAGACCCAGTACTTC.

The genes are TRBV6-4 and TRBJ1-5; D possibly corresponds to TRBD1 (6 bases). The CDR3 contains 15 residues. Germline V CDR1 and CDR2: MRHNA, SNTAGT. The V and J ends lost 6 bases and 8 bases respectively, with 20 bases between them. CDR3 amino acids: CASRATAGAGEPQHF. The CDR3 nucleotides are TGTGCCAGCAGGGCCACAGCAGGGGCTGGGGAGCCCCAGCATTTT.

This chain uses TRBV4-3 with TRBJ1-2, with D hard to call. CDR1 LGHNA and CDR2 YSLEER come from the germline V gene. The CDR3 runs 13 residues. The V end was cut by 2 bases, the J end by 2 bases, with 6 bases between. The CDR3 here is CASSQHLNYGYTF. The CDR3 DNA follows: TGCGCCAGCAGCCAACACTTGAACTATGGCTACACCTTC.

This CDR3 reads CASSFRASQGAGEQYF. The CDR3 nucleotides are TGCGCCAGCAGCTTTAGGGCCTCCCAGGGGGCGGGCGAGCAGTACTTC. This sequence joins TRBV5-1 and TRBJ2-7, with 8 bases matching TRBD1. This CDR3 comprises 16 residues. V gave up 2 bases and J gave up 6 bases; unmatched junction bases: 13. Germline values: CDR1 SGHRS, CDR2 YFSETQ.

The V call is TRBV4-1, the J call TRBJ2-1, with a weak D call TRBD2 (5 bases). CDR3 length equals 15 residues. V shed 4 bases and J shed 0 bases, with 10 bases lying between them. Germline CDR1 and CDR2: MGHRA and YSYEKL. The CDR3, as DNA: TGCGCCAGCAGCCCCAGCGGTCACTCCTACAATGAGCAGTTCTTC. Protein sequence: CASSPSGHSYNEQFF.